The 5 T cell receptor beta chains below were found in one sample sequenced in a study of CD8 T cells in ankylosing spondylitis. TCRdb re-called the 5' RACE reads with MiXCR, one entry per CDR3 protein. This sample has over 150,000 distinct CDR3 sequences, with roughly 12% found just once. Input material: blood, either unsorted or a sorted T cell fraction (not recorded which). The receptor source for this set is a male donor with ankylosing spondylitis or in good health (not recorded which).

Many counts were recorded for this clonotype. This CDR3 is CASGQGDGYTF. Here the CDR3 DNA reads TGCGCCAGCGGACAGGGGGACGGCTACACCTTC. This rearrangement joins TRBV4-1 to TRBJ1-2; 10 bases agree with TRBD1. Germline CDR1 MGHRA, CDR2 YSYEKL. The J segment lost 8 bases and the V segment lost 8 bases, leaving 2 bases of the junction unmatched. The CDR3 contains 11 residues.

V and J are TRBV7-9 and TRBJ2-3, with D tentatively TRBD2 (5 bases). Germline values: CDR1 SEHNR, CDR2 FQNEAQ (reference sequence). The germline V and J ends were trimmed by 4 bases and 1 base, with 18 bases remaining between them. The CDR3 length is 17 residues. The CDR3 coding sequence is TGTGCCAGCAGCTCAGGACTCTTCCCCTCCGGCACAGATACGCAGTATTTT. The encoded protein is CASSSGLFPSGTDTQYF.

The J gene is TRBJ2-1, the V gene TRBV25-1; D remains unclear. V was shortened by 1 base and J by 12 bases, with 10 bases between the two germline ends. Per germline, CDR1 MGHDK and CDR2 SYGVNS. This CDR3 comprises 12 residues. This CDR3 reads CASSESERRQFF. Written as DNA, the CDR3 is TGTGCCAGCAGTGAATCGGAGAGGAGGCAGTTCTTC. The full variable domain, with the rest looked up from reference TRBV25-1 and TRBJ2-1, is EADIYQTPRYLVIGTGKKITLECSQTMGHDKMYWYQQDPGMELHLIHYSYGVNSTEKGDLSSESTVSRIRTEHFPLTLESARPSHTSQYLCASSESERRQFFGPGTRLTVL.

This clonotype was seen ten or more times. CDR3 sequence: CASSLVAGGLDEQYF. CDR3 nucleotide sequence: TGTGCCAGCAGCTTAGTGGCGGGAGGTCTCGACGAGCAGTACTTC. The chain combines TRBV7-2 with TRBJ2-7, with TRBD2 matching over 8 bases. Germline V CDR1 and CDR2: SGHTA, FQGNSA. This CDR3 is 15 amino acids long. Trimming removed 1 base from V and 5 bases from J; junction bases left unmatched: 7. The full variable domain, completed using reference TRBV7-2 and TRBJ2-7, is GAGVSQSPSNKVTEKGKDVELRCDPISGHTALYWYRQSLGQGLEFLIYFQGNSAPDKSGLPSDRFSAERTGGSVSTLTIQRTQQEDSAVYLCASSLVAGGLDEQYFGPGTRLTVT.

V gene TRBV5-4 combines with J gene TRBJ1-4; tentatively, D is TRBD1 (5 bases). The germline V gene has CDR1 SGHNT and CDR2 YYREEE (reference sequence). The V end lost 4 bases, the J end lost 8 bases, and 21 bases lay between the germline ends. The CDR3 is 16 amino acids. CDR3 in amino acids: CASSRMGGLGEEKLFF. CDR3 sequence (DNA): TGTGCCAGCAGCCGGATGGGGGGACTGGGGGAAGAAAAACTGTTTTTT.